This is a list of T cell receptor beta chains from one sample in a study of blood T cell repertoires in COVID-19. Repertoires were generated with immunoSEQ multiplex PCR, while TCRdb's copy carries only in-frame clones and drops some. The sample shows fewer than 85,000 clones, around 90% of them seen only once. Sequenced input: peripheral blood. The receptor set was obtained from a human donor in a cohort sampled during active COVID-19. CDR3s include the opening cysteine and the closing phenylalanine or tryptophan. The order of the fields is D gene, clone size, J gene, V gene, CDR3 DNA, CDR3 protein. A D gene is named only where the DNA matches it firmly. Clone size is stated in some rows and not others, as once, few, many or a class when expanded.

>NA|NA|TRBJ2-7|TRBV6-5
TGTGCCAGCAGTTCGCGGACAGATTCCTACGAGCAGTACTTC
CASSSRTDSYEQYF
>TRBD2|NA|TRBJ2-2|TRBV20-1
TGCAGTGCTAGTAGACTAGCGGGAGTCTCGAACACCGGGGAGCTGTTTTTT
CSASRLAGVSNTGELFF
>NA|NA|TRBJ2-7|TRBV10-3
TGTGCCATAAGTGAGCGGGACACGGGATACTACGAGCAGTACTTC
CAISERDTGYYEQYF
>NA|NA|TRBJ1-3|TRBV19
TGTGCCAGTAGTGTACAGGTCCTCTCTGGAAACACCATATATTTT
CASSVQVLSGNTIYF
>TRBD2|NA|TRBJ2-3|TRBV19
TGTGCCAGTAGTTTCCTAGCGGGAGGGAGGAATACGCAGTATTTT
CASSFLAGGRNTQYF
>TRBD1|NA|TRBJ1-4|TRBV10-3
TGTGCCATCAGTGAGTTGGGACAGGGAAACGAAAAACTGTTTTTT
CAISELGQGNEKLFF
>TRBD1|NA|TRBJ2-3|TRBV27
TGTGCCAGCAGTCCCCCGACAGGGGGCACAGATACGCAGTATTTT
CASSPPTGGTDTQYF
>TRBD1|NA|TRBJ2-7|TRBV28
TGTGCCAGCAGTTTCCCCTTGAGGGGGACAGGGGCTAAGTCAACCCACGAGCAGTACTTC
CASSFPLRGTGAKSTHEQYF
>TRBD2|NA|TRBJ2-7|TRBV4-1
TGCGCCAGCAGCCAGGGGCTAGCGGGGGGGCTTGAGCAGTACTTC
CASSQGLAGGLEQYF
>NA|once|TRBJ1-1|TRBV5-6
TGTGCCAGCGGGTCGTTTGGGGGGACTGAAGCTTTCTTT
CASGSFGGTEAFF
>NA|NA|TRBJ1-5|TRBV7-9
TGTGCCAGCAGCCGGGACAACCGAAATCAGCCCCAGCATTTT
CASSRDNRNQPQHF
>TRBD1|NA|TRBJ1-4|TRBV11-2
TGTGCCAGCAGCTTACAGGGGGCGTCTGAAAAACTGTTTTTT
CASSLQGASEKLFF
>NA|NA|TRBJ1-6|TRBV5-1
TGCGCCAGCAGCTTGGGGCAGGGGTTGTTTTCACCCCTCCACTTT
CASSLGQGLFSPLHF
>NA|once|TRBJ2-1|TRBV6-4
TGTGCCAGCAGTGACCCCCCCCGGGTTAGCGGCCACAATGAGCAGTTCTTC
CASSDPPRVSGHNEQFF
>TRBD1|NA|TRBJ1-3|TRBV5-6
TGTGCCAGCAGCATCGGGACAGTCTCTGGAAACACCATATATTTT
CASSIGTVSGNTIYF
>TRBD1|NA|TRBJ1-2|TRBV4-1
TGCGCCAGCAGCCAAGGGGACAGGGAGGGTTATGGCTACACCTTC
CASSQGDREGYGYTF
>TRBD1|NA|TRBJ2-1|TRBV30
TGTGCCTGGCGGAGGACAGGTTTGAATGAGCAGTTCTTC
CAWRRTGLNEQFF